The rows below give T cell receptor beta chains drawn from one sample of a study of blood T cell repertoires in COVID-19. TCRdb keeps only in-frame clones here, not all; method: immunoSEQ multiplex PCR. The profile shows tens of thousands of clones, more than 80% of them singletons. Sequenced: peripheral blood. The receptors derive from an elderly woman with active COVID-19. Both conserved end residues are part of each CDR3. The D gene is left open where the match is weak. Clone size is given for some rows only: seen once, a few or many times, or a class if the clone is expanded.

-	TRBV6-1	TRBJ1-2	TRBD1	TGTGCCAGCAGTGACCCGGGACAGCTGCGAGGCTACACCTTC	CASSDPGQLRGYTF
-	TRBV7-8	TRBJ2-3	TRBD1	TGTGCCAGCAGCCCCCTTTCAAGGACAGGAGACACAGATACGCAGTATTTT	CASSPLSRTGDTDTQYF
-	TRBV19	TRBJ2-7	TRBD1	TGTGCCACTAGGACAGGGGGTCTCGAGCAGTACTTC	CATRTGGLEQYF
-	TRBV2	TRBJ2-7	TRBD1	TGTGCCAGCAGTGAAGGGACAGGGGGCGCGGGCGAGCAGTACTTC	CASSEGTGGAGEQYF
-	TRBV5-1	TRBJ2-7	TRBD1	TGCGCCAGCAGCGGCACGACAGGGGGCTACGAGCAGTACTTC	CASSGTTGGYEQYF
-	TRBV6-4	TRBJ1-2	TRBD1	TGTGCCAGCAGTGACTCCTCCGGGACAGGGGGAAATAACTATGGCTACACCTTC	CASSDSSGTGGNNYGYTF
once	TRBV2	TRBJ2-1	-	TGTGCCAGCAGCACGATCGGAGCGGCGGGGTGGGATGAGCAGTTCTTC	CASSTIGAAGWDEQFF
-	TRBV20-1	TRBJ1-1	-	TGCAGTGCTAGGGGGGGCACTGAAGCTTTCTTT	CSARGGTEAFF
once	TRBV10-2	TRBJ2-7	TRBD2	TGCGCCAGCAGTGATGTCCCTAGCGGGGACCTGGGGGCCTACGAGCAGTACTTC	CASSDVPSGDLGAYEQYF
-	TRBV10-3	TRBJ2-5	-	TGTGCCATCAGTGAGTCGGGTGGAGATCAAGAGACCCAGTACTTC	CAISESGGDQETQYF
-	TRBV9	TRBJ2-1	-	TGTGCCAGCAGCGTATCGGGGAGCTCCTACAATGAGCAGTTCTTC	CASSVSGSSYNEQFF
-	TRBV11-2	TRBJ2-2	TRBD2	TGTGCCAGCAGCCCTCTTCTAGCGGGAGGGCCAATCACCGGGGAGCTGTTTTTT	CASSPLLAGGPITGELFF
-	TRBV28	TRBJ2-1	-	TGTGCCAGCAGTTCCCTGGGCATAAATGAGCAGTTCTTC	CASSSLGINEQFF
-	TRBV29-1	TRBJ1-4	-	TGCAGCGCCCTGGGGGGTGAGAATGAAAAACTGTTTTTT	CSALGGENEKLFF
-	TRBV5-6	TRBJ2-3	TRBD2	TGTGCCAGCAGCACAGGACTAGCCGTCACAGATACGCAGTATTTT	CASSTGLAVTDTQYF
-	TRBV7-6	TRBJ2-3	TRBD2	TGTGCCAGCAGCCAAGCGGGAGGGGGAGATACGCAGTATTTT	CASSQAGGGDTQYF
once	TRBV28	TRBJ2-7	TRBD2	TGTGCCAGCAGTTTATTGCGGATGGGGGACTACGAGCAATACTTC	CASSLLRMGDYEQYF
-	TRBV6-5	TRBJ2-7	TRBD2	TGTGCCAGCAGCCCAAGGGGACTAGCTCTCGGCTTC	CASSPRGLALGF
-	TRBV7-3	TRBJ2-5	TRBD2	TGTGCCAGCAGCTTACGTACTAGCGGAGACCAAGAGACCCAGTACTTC	CASSLRTSGDQETQYF
-	TRBV30	TRBJ1-5	TRBD1	TGTGCCTGGTCAACAGGGGAGAGCAATCAGCCCCAGCATTTT	CAWSTGESNQPQHF
-	TRBV5-1	TRBJ1-1	-	TGCGCCAGCAGCCCGGGAGGGTACTCGAACACTGAAGCTTTCTTT	CASSPGGYSNTEAFF
-	TRBV9	TRBJ2-1	-	TGTGCCAGCAGCGTAGCGGGAGCGGACTACAATGAGCAGTTCTTC	CASSVAGADYNEQFF
-	TRBV7-3	TRBJ2-3	-	TGTGCCAGCAGCTTAACGAGGGGGTCAGATACGCAGTATTTT	CASSLTRGSDTQYF
medium-sized	TRBV2	TRBJ2-5	-	TGTGCCAGCAGCCCAGGGACCCAGTACTTC	CASSPGTQYF
-	TRBV29-1	TRBJ2-1	-	TGCAGCGTTGACGGGACTCCCGGGTATGAGCAGTTCTTC	CSVDGTPGYEQFF
once	TRBV18	TRBJ2-1	TRBD2	TGTGCCAGCTCACCATGGGAGGGTCTCTCCTACAATGAGCAGTTCTTC	CASSPWEGLSYNEQFF
-	TRBV29-1	TRBJ2-7	TRBD1	TGCAGCGTGAGGGGGACAGGGGGCTACGAGCAGTACTTC	CSVRGTGGYEQYF
-	TRBV9	TRBJ1-2	-	TGTGCCAGCAGCGACCGGACAGCTAACTATGGCTACACCTTC	CASSDRTANYGYTF
-	TRBV3-1/TRBV3-2	TRBJ2-7	TRBD1	TGTGCCAGCAGCCCTCGGACAGGGGGCTCCTACGAGCAGTACTTC	CASSPRTGGSYEQYF
few	TRBV5-1	TRBJ2-3	-	TGCGCCAGCAGCTTGGACGGAGGCTTTGGGCAGTATTTT	CASSLDGGFGQYF
-	TRBV6-5	TRBJ2-7	TRBD2	TGTGCCAGCAGTTATAGGACTAGCGGGAGCTACGAGCAGTACTTC	CASSYRTSGSYEQYF
-	TRBV3-1/TRBV3-2	TRBJ1-2	-	TGTGCCAGCAGCCAAGATCCAGGATCGCTACCCGTTAACTATGGCTACACCTTC	CASSQDPGSLPVNYGYTF
-	TRBV19	TRBJ2-7	TRBD1	TGTGCCAGTAGTCCAGGGACAGCCGCCTACGAGCAGTACTTC	CASSPGTAAYEQYF